The next 14 T cell receptor beta chains were all read from a single sample in a study of blood T cells in healthy people across ages. Primers used in a second PCR of about 6 to 11 cycles were a sample-barcoded 5' primer and a J-beta primer mix. TCRdb used MiXCR to reprocess the 5' RACE reads, holding one entry per CDR3 protein. The sample has almost 300,000 distinct CDR3 sequences; around 29% are singletons. Sequenced material: blood. Receptors originate from a woman between 65 and 79 years old in good health.

This clonotype came up a few times. A read error may account for a junction end that differs from germline. The genes are TRBV7-2 and TRBJ2-4; possibly TRBD2 for D (5 bases). The CDR3 runs 18 residues. The germline V gene has CDR1 SGHTA and CDR2 FQGNSA. Here the CDR3 reads CASSLGPLASVMGNIQYF. The DNA for the CDR3 is TGTGCCAGCAGCTTAGGGCCTTTAGCGAGCGTTATGGGAAACATCCAGTACTTC.

The genes are TRBV11-2 and TRBJ1-1; no reliable D call. CDR3 length: 14 residues. V gave up 0 bases and J gave up 4 bases, with 9 bases separating them. From germline, CDR1 is SGHAT and CDR2 FQNNGV. The CDR3 sequence: CASSLDVRGTEAFF. CDR3 nucleotide sequence: TGTGCCAGCAGCTTAGATGTACGGGGCACTGAAGCTTTCTTT.

About this clonotype itself: A junction boundary mismatches the germline segment, possibly from a read error. This CDR3 reads CDSSLEGYGYTF. The DNA of the CDR3 is TGTGACAGCAGTTTAGAGGGCTATGGCTACACCTTC. This chain links TRBV28 with TRBJ1-2, with no clear D. The CDR3 totals 12 residues. Germline assignment: CDR1 MDHEN and CDR2 SYDVKM.

The V call is TRBV6-5, the J call TRBJ2-3; D is unresolved. Germline loops: CDR1 MNHEY, CDR2 SVGAGI. V was pared by 9 bases and J by 6 bases, with 10 bases between. The CDR3 consists of 11 residues. The CDR3: CASSASDTQYF. CDR3 sequence (DNA): TGTGCCAGTTCAGCGTCCGATACGCAGTATTTT.

This rearrangement joins TRBV12-3 or TRBV12-4 to TRBJ2-5; D may correspond to TRBD1 or TRBD2 (5 bases each). The V gene lost 9 bases and the J gene lost 7 bases, with 9 bases spanning the gap. The CDR3 runs 10 residues. Here the CDR3 reads CASGTGTQYF. CDR3 sequence (DNA): TGTGCCAGTGGGACCGGGACCCAGTACTTC.

The chain uses TRBV29-1 and TRBJ2-3; D is uncertain. This CDR3 region has 14 residues. Between the trimmed V and J ends, which lost 4 bases and 0 bases, there was a span of 11 bases. Germline V gene data show CDR1 as SQVTM and CDR2 as ANQGSEA. The CDR3 loop is CSVGLRPSTDTQYF. Here the CDR3 DNA reads TGCAGCGTTGGGCTTAGACCTAGCACAGATACGCAGTATTTT.

The chain is built from TRBV28 and TRBJ1-1; the D is unclear. Germline V CDR1 and CDR2: MDHEN, SYDVKM. The CDR3 spans 11 residues. The V gene lost 6 bases and the J gene lost 6 bases, with 8 bases spanning the gap. This CDR3 is CASRFSAEAFF. The DNA for the CDR3 is TGTGCCAGCAGGTTCAGTGCTGAAGCTTTCTTT.

The chain recombines TRBV20-1 with TRBJ2-5; 13 bases map to TRBD2. Trimming removed 5 bases from V and 7 bases from J; junction bases left unmatched: 10. Germline loops: CDR1 DFQATT, CDR2 SNEGSKA (reference sequence). This CDR3 has 15 residues. In DNA, the CDR3 is TGCAGTGCTCCGGGGACTAGCGGGGTTAGTGGGACCCAGTACTTC. Its translation is CSAPGTSGVSGTQYF.

This clonotype was observed a single time. The chain couples TRBV20-1 to TRBJ1-2; 9 nucleotides align to TRBD1. The CDR3 length is 15 residues. V shed 0 bases and J 5 bases; nucleotides not matched to a gene: 7. CDR1 and CDR2 from the germline V gene are DFQATT and SNEGSKA (reference sequence). The CDR3 region has the DNA TGCAGTGCTAGAGACGGGACAGGGAAGGCGTATGGCTACACCTTC. Amino acid sequence: CSARDGTGKAYGYTF.

This clonotype showed up just a few times. The chain recombines TRBV5-1 with TRBJ1-2, with D possibly matching TRBD1 (5 bases). Per the germline V gene, CDR1 is SGHRS and CDR2 is YFSETQ. The ends were cut back, 7 bases at V and 6 bases at J, with 10 bases in the middle. CDR3 size: 11 residues. The CDR3 region is CASDGGDGYTF. Written as DNA, the CDR3 is TGCGCCAGCGACGGGGGGGATGGCTACACCTTC.

The chain links TRBV20-1 to TRBJ1-2; D might be TRBD1 (5 bases). V lost 6 bases to trimming and J lost 3 bases, with 17 bases between them. The germline gives CDR1 DFQATT, CDR2 SNEGSKA (reference sequence). This CDR3 contains 14 residues. The CDR3 nucleotides are TGCAGTGCCCCTGGGGGTTGGGGCGACTATGGCTACACCTTC. It codes for CSAPGGWGDYGYTF.

This chain joins TRBV28 and TRBJ2-5, with D possibly TRBD1 on 6 matching bases. Germline V gives CDR1 MDHEN, CDR2 SYDVKM. Trimming took 2 bases from V and 1 from J, leaving 8 bases between them. The CDR3 sequence is 14 residues long. The CDR3 nucleotides are TGTGCCAGCAGTTTAGTGGACAGCCAAGAGACCCAGTACTTC. This encodes CASSLVDSQETQYF.

The gene calls are TRBV20-1 and TRBJ2-3; TRBD2 agrees at 10 bases. The CDR3 is 14 amino acids. V was pared by 6 bases and J by 1 base, with 4 bases of the junction left unmatched. Per the germline V gene, CDR1 is DFQATT and CDR2 is SNEGSKA (reference sequence). The CDR3 sequence: CSAGGLAGTDTQYF. For the CDR3, the DNA is TGCAGTGCCGGCGGACTAGCGGGCACAGATACGCAGTATTTT.

This chain connects TRBV5-4 to TRBJ1-2; the D gene is possibly TRBD1 (5 bases). Trimming took off 4 bases at V and 4 bases at J, with 14 bases between the two ends. CDR1 is SGHNT, CDR2 YYREEE, per germline (reference sequence). CDR3 length: 14 residues. CDR3 protein: CASSPPDSAYGYTF. In nucleotides, the CDR3 is TGTGCCAGCAGCCCGCCAGACAGTGCCTATGGCTACACCTTC.